This is a list of T cell receptor beta chains from one sample in a study of T cell repertoires in cytomegalovirus infection. TCRdb ran MiXCR on the reads and lists one entry per CDR3 protein. The data contain 550,000 to 700,000 distinct CDR3 sequences, 35% to 50% of them singletons. Antigens for these TCRs are unknown. The sample was cultured PBMCs, taken from culture after CMV antigen stimulation. These receptors were obtained from a human donor in good health (CMV status not recorded). Some clones in this sample may be carry-over from other donors' samples. Each CDR3 is given with its conserved first and last residue. Each record gives: J gene, V gene, CDR3 protein.

j_gene: TRBJ1-5; v_gene: TRBV7-6; CDR3aa: CASSPSGTGPSGPQHF
j_gene: TRBJ1-5; v_gene: TRBV19; CDR3aa: CASSIRVLGNQPQHF
j_gene: TRBJ2-5; v_gene: TRBV11-2; CDR3aa: CASSLAGAPTQYF
j_gene: TRBJ2-7; v_gene: TRBV3-1; CDR3aa: CASSQGSFGDRYEQYF
j_gene: TRBJ1-2; v_gene: TRBV6-5; CDR3aa: CASSYRNSGYTF
j_gene: TRBJ2-3; v_gene: TRBV4-1; CDR3aa: CASSQGFLGGDTQYF
j_gene: TRBJ2-3; v_gene: TRBV6-2/TRBV6-3; CDR3aa: CASSSRLAGGPQYF
j_gene: TRBJ2-2; v_gene: TRBV19; CDR3aa: CASSTLGANTGELFF
j_gene: TRBJ2-1; v_gene: TRBV7-2; CDR3aa: CASSPAYNEQFF
j_gene: TRBJ1-1; v_gene: TRBV11-2; CDR3aa: CASSLSHGNTEAFF
j_gene: TRBJ1-2; v_gene: TRBV12-3/TRBV12-4; CDR3aa: CASSSGFYGYTF
j_gene: TRBJ2-3; v_gene: TRBV7-6; CDR3aa: CASSPGPTGYF
j_gene: TRBJ1-6; v_gene: TRBV12-3/TRBV12-4; CDR3aa: CASSLYRGNSPLHF
j_gene: TRBJ2-5; v_gene: TRBV7-2; CDR3aa: CASSFGRGGETQYF
j_gene: TRBJ2-3; v_gene: TRBV2; CDR3aa: CASSGGTHLGHKPGDTQYF
j_gene: TRBJ2-3; v_gene: TRBV11-2; CDR3aa: CASSRAGRGRVGDTQYF
j_gene: TRBJ2-2; v_gene: TRBV2; CDR3aa: CASSDDRNTGELFF